These T cell receptor beta chains were read from a single sample in a study of cytomegalovirus exposure and HLA in healthy donors. TCRdb keeps only in-frame clones here, not all; method: immunoSEQ multiplex PCR. This table holds roughly 90,000 clones, around 84% found once. The sequenced sample was PBMCs. These TCRs come from a man younger than 35 in good health and CMV-seronegative. Each CDR3 is given with its conserved first and last residue. Fields, in order: J gene, V gene, D gene, clone size, CDR3 protein, CDR3 DNA. The D gene is left open where the match is weak. The size field is filled for only some rows; it gives once, few, many or a size class.

TRBJ2-1 | TRBV6-1 | . | . | CASSEALLAEPYNEQFF | TGTGCCAGCAGTGAGGCCCTACTGGCGGAGCCCTACAATGAGCAGTTCTTC
TRBJ1-1 | TRBV30 | . | . | CAWSVPVEAFF | TGTGCCTGGAGTGTACCGGTTGAAGCTTTCTTT
TRBJ2-3 | TRBV6-4 | TRBD1 | . | CASAQTGGPTDTQYF | TGTGCCAGCGCACAGACAGGGGGCCCCACAGATACGCAGTATTTT
TRBJ2-5 | TRBV14 | TRBD1 | . | CASSQEKTGGRETQYF | TGTGCCAGCAGCCAAGAAAAAACAGGGGGACGGGAGACCCAGTACTTC
TRBJ1-3 | TRBV6-5 | . | . | CASSSTIGNTIYF | TGTGCCAGCAGCTCAACTATCGGAAACACCATATATTTT
TRBJ1-2 | TRBV9 | . | . | CASSPGGQGISKTDTF | TGTGCCAGCAGCCCGGGGGGGCAGGGCATCTCCAAGACGGACACCTTC
TRBJ2-7 | TRBV5-1 | TRBD2 | . | CASSFGGSRDEQYF | TGCGCCAGCAGCTTCGGCGGGAGTAGAGACGAGCAGTACTTC
TRBJ1-2 | TRBV4-2 | TRBD1 | . | CASSQAEDRVDGYTF | TGTGCCAGCAGCCAAGCCGAGGACAGGGTTGATGGCTACACCTTC
TRBJ2-1 | TRBV7-2 | . | . | CASSLDRKQGVYEQFF | TGTGCCAGCAGCTTAGATAGGAAACAGGGTGTCTATGAGCAGTTCTTC
TRBJ2-2 | TRBV11-3 | TRBD2 | once | CASSLAPSGRFGELFF | TGTGCCAGCAGCTTAGCTCCTAGCGGGAGGTTCGGGGAGCTGTTTTTT
TRBJ2-5 | TRBV11-2 | . | . | CASSLGGVTGAGETQYF | TGTGCCAGCAGCTTAGGGGGTGTCACAGGGGCGGGGGAGACCCAGTACTTC
TRBJ2-2 | TRBV30 | TRBD2 | . | CAWSGLAGVGTGELFF | TGTGCCTGGTCGGGACTAGCGGGAGTGGGCACCGGGGAGCTGTTTTTT
TRBJ2-7 | TRBV27 | . | . | CASGGALLYEQYF | TGTGCCAGCGGAGGTGCACTCCTCTACGAGCAGTACTTC
TRBJ2-3 | TRBV5-1 | . | . | CASNRGAGTDTQYF | TGCGCCAGCAACCGAGGAGCTGGCACAGATACGCAGTATTTT
TRBJ2-1 | TRBV4-2 | . | once | CASSQGEAEPYNEQFF | TGTGCCAGCAGCCAAGGGGAAGCGGAGCCATACAATGAGCAGTTCTTC
TRBJ2-5 | TRBV19 | . | once | CASSTTRSETQYF | TGTGCCAGTAGTACGACTAGATCAGAGACCCAGTACTTC
TRBJ1-1 | TRBV6-5 | . | . | CASRTRGFVNTEAFF | TGTGCCAGCAGAACCAGGGGCTTCGTGAACACTGAAGCTTTCTTT
TRBJ1-1 | TRBV6-4 | . | . | CASSPKVGGLTEAFF | TGTGCCAGCAGCCCGAAGGTCGGGGGGCTAACTGAAGCTTTCTTT
TRBJ2-7 | TRBV7-9 | . | . | CASSLETYEQYF | TGTGCCAGCAGCTTAGAAACTTACGAGCAGTACTTC
TRBJ2-7 | TRBV9 | . | . | CASSPGVAVTYEQYF | TGTGCCAGCAGCCCCGGGGTAGCGGTGACCTACGAGCAGTACTTC
TRBJ1-6 | TRBV28 | . | . | CASTPSGAHSPLHF | TGTGCCAGCACTCCCTCAGGGGCGCATTCACCCCTCCACTTT
TRBJ2-6 | TRBV29-1 | . | . | CSGLGVDSGANVLTF | TGCAGCGGCCTAGGGGTAGACTCTGGGGCCAACGTCCTGACTTTC
TRBJ2-1 | TRBV5-6 | . | . | CASSSIRAYNEQFF | TGTGCCAGCAGCTCCATCAGGGCCTACAATGAGCAGTTCTTC
TRBJ2-1 | TRBV11-3 | TRBD2 | . | CASSPGTSGRYRDEQFF | TGTGCCAGCAGCCCCGGGACTAGCGGGAGGTACAGGGATGAGCAGTTCTTC
TRBJ1-1 | TRBV11-2 | . | . | CASSLVSGGRTEAFF | TGTGCCAGCAGCTTAGTTTCGGGGGGAAGGACTGAAGCTTTCTTT
TRBJ1-4 | TRBV30 | . | . | CAWSPPDSQKEKLFF | TGTGCCTGGAGCCCCCCGGACTCTCAAAAAGAAAAACTGTTTTTT
TRBJ2-2 | TRBV5-1 | . | . | CASSPSSIAFTGELFF | TGCGCCAGCAGCCCCTCCTCTATCGCCTTTACCGGGGAGCTGTTTTTT
TRBJ1-2 | TRBV6-5 | . | . | CASSYTGNYGYTF | TGTGCCAGCAGTTACACGGGTAACTATGGCTACACCTTC
TRBJ2-3 | TRBV10-3 | TRBD2 | . | CAISDLAVDTIHTQYF | TGTGCCATCAGTGATCTAGCGGTCGACACCATCCATACGCAGTATTTT
TRBJ1-1 | TRBV6-5 | TRBD1 | . | CASSTLRDRVRAFF | TGTGCCAGCAGTACCCTCCGGGACAGGGTGCGGGCTTTCTTT
TRBJ2-3 | TRBV30 | TRBD2 | . | CAWWLAEAQDTQYF | TGTGCCTGGTGGCTAGCGGAAGCACAAGATACGCAGTATTTT
TRBJ1-4 | TRBV19 | . | . | CASRASTGLVEKLFF | TGTGCCAGTAGGGCCTCAACAGGGCTGGTTGAAAAACTGTTTTTT
TRBJ2-1 | TRBV30 | . | few | CAWSVVGSSSYNEQFF | TGTGCCTGGAGTGTAGTGGGCAGTAGCTCCTACAATGAGCAGTTCTTC
TRBJ1-1 | TRBV2 | TRBD1 | . | CASGLDRGKFAEAFF | TGTGCCAGCGGGCTGGACAGGGGTAAATTTGCTGAAGCTTTCTTT
TRBJ1-1 | TRBV9 | . | . | CASSVGSMNTEAFF | TGTGCCAGCAGCGTTGGGAGCATGAACACTGAAGCTTTCTTT
TRBJ2-6 | TRBV5-1 | . | . | CASSPWGQGRTSGANVLTF | TGCGCCAGCAGCCCATGGGGTCAGGGGCGAACCTCTGGGGCCAACGTCCTGACTTTC
TRBJ2-1 | TRBV10-3 | . | few | CAISEETWNEQFF | TGTGCCATCAGTGAAGAGACATGGAATGAGCAGTTCTTC
TRBJ2-5 | TRBV5-1 | TRBD2 | . | CASRELSGGETQYF | TGCGCCAGCAGGGAGCTTAGCGGGGGGGAGACCCAGTACTTC
TRBJ2-1 | TRBV30 | . | once | CALWESPSNEQFF | TGTGCCCTCTGGGAGTCCCCTAGCAATGAGCAGTTCTTC
TRBJ2-2 | TRBV29-1 | . | . | CSVLPFNKNRENTGELFF | TGCAGCGTCTTACCGTTTAACAAAAACAGGGAAAACACCGGGGAGCTGTTTTTT
TRBJ2-7 | TRBV7-4 | TRBD1 | few | CASSFWGQGSEQYF | TGTGCCAGCAGCTTTTGGGGACAGGGATCCGAGCAGTACTTC
TRBJ2-7 | TRBV11-2 | TRBD1 | . | CASSPRQGSYEQYF | TGTGCCAGCAGCCCCAGACAGGGATCCTACGAGCAGTACTTC
TRBJ1-3 | TRBV6-1 | . | . | CASSDPRRGGSGNTIYF | TGTGCCAGCAGTGATCCACGGCGGGGAGGTTCTGGAAACACCATATATTTT
TRBJ2-1 | TRBV30 | TRBD1 | . | CAWSPTGGEQFF | TGTGCCTGGAGTCCGACAGGGGGTGAGCAGTTCTTC
TRBJ1-5 | TRBV2 | . | . | CASRSGVVGNQPQHF | TGTGCCAGCAGGTCAGGGGTGGTAGGCAATCAGCCCCAGCATTTT
TRBJ2-3 | TRBV19 | . | few | CASSRGGAPSDTQYF | TGTGCCAGTAGTCGGGGCGGGGCCCCCTCAGATACGCAGTATTTT
TRBJ2-5 | TRBV5-6 | TRBD1 | . | CASSPRPGQGVETQYF | TGTGCCAGCAGCCCACGGCCGGGACAGGGGGTTGAGACCCAGTACTTC
TRBJ1-2 | TRBV5-6 | TRBD1 | few | CASSPDRAGGYTF | TGTGCCAGCAGCCCCGACAGGGCTGGAGGCTACACCTTC
TRBJ2-7 | TRBV7-9 | TRBD2 | . | CASSLVLAGEQYF | TGTGCCAGCAGCTTAGTACTAGCGGGTGAGCAGTACTTC